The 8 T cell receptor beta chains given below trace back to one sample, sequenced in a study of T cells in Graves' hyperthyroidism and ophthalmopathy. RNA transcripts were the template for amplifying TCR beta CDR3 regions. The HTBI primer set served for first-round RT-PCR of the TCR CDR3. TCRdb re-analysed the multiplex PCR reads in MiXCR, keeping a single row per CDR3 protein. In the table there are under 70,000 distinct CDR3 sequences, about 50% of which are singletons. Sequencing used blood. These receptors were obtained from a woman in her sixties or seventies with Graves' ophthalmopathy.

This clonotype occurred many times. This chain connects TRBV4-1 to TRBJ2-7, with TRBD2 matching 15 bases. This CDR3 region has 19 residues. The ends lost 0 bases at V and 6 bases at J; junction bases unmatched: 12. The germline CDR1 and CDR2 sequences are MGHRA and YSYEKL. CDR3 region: CASSQDSLGLAGGPREQYF. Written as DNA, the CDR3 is TGCGCCAGCAGCCAAGATTCCCTCGGACTAGCGGGAGGGCCGCGCGAGCAGTACTTC.

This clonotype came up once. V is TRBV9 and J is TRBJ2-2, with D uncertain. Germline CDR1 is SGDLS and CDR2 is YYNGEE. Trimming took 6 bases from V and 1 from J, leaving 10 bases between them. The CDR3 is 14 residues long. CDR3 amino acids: CASKRRQNTGELFF. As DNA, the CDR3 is TGTGCCAGCAAAAGAAGACAGAACACCGGGGAGCTGTTTTTT.

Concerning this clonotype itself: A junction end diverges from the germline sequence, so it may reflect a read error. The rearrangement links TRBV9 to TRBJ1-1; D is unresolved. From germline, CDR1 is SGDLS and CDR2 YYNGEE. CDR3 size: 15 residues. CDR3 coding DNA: TGTGCCAGCAGCGATAGGTCAGCGTCGAACACTGGAGCTTTCTTT. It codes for CASSDRSASNTGAFF.

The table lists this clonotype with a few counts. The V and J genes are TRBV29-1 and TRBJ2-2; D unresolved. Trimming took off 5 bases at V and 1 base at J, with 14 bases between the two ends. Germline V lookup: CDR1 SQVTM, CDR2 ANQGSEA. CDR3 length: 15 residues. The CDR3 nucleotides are TGCAGCGTTCCTAATCAGTGCCTGAACACCGGGGAGCTGTTTTTT. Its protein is CSVPNQCLNTGELFF.

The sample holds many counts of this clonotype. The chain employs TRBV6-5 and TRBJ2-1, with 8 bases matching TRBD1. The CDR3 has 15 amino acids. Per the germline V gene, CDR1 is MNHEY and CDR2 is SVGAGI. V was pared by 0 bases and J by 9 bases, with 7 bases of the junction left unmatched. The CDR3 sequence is CASSYSGQGASEQFF. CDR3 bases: TGTGCCAGCAGTTACTCGGGGCAGGGGGCTAGTGAGCAGTTCTTC.

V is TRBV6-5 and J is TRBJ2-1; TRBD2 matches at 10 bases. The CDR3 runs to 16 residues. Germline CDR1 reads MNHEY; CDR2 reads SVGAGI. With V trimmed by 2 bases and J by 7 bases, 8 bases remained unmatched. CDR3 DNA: TGTGCCAGCAGTTACAGCGGGGGGGCCCGATCAAATGAGCAGTTCTTC. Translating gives CASSYSGGARSNEQFF.

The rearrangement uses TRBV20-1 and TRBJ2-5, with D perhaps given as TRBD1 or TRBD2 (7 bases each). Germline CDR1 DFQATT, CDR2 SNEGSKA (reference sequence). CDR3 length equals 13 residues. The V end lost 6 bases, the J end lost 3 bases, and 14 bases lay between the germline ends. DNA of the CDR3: TGCAGTGCAGGGGGGGACAGCGAAGAGACCCAGTACTTC. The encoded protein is CSAGGDSEETQYF.

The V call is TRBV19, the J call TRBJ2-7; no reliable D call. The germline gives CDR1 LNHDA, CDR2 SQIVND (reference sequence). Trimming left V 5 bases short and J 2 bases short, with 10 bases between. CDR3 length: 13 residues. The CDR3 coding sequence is TGTGCCAGTAGTGTTGACACAGCCTACGAGCAGTACTTC. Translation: CASSVDTAYEQYF.